These 3 T cell receptor beta chains were all obtained from the same sample, sequenced in a study of blood T cell repertoires in COVID-19. Generated by immunoSEQ multiplex PCR, the TCRdb table keeps only in-frame clones and is missing some. In the table there are about 100,000 clones, 90% to 95% of which are singletons. What was sequenced was peripheral blood. Receptor source: a man between 50 and 59 years old with active COVID-19.

V is TRBV9 and J is TRBJ1-6, with 7 nucleotides matching TRBD1. The germline V gene encodes CDR1 SGDLS and CDR2 YYNGEE. The CDR3 runs to 14 residues. The trim removed 3 bases at V and 8 bases at J, leaving 5 bases unmatched. The CDR3 loop is CASSGGTAYSPLHF. The DNA of the CDR3 is TGTGCCAGCAGCGGCGGGACAGCCTATTCACCCCTCCACTTT.

V gene TRBV2 combines with J gene TRBJ2-5; no clear D gene. Germline V CDR1 and CDR2: SNHLY, FYNNEI. V dropped 0 bases and J dropped 1 base, with 6 bases sitting between them. This CDR3 is 14 amino acids long. This chain's CDR3 is CASSEAPGQETQYF. The CDR3 DNA reads as TGTGCCAGCAGTGAAGCGCCGGGCCAAGAGACCCAGTACTTC.

This sequence joins TRBV6-6 and TRBJ2-3; D perhaps matches TRBD2 (5 bases). This CDR3 contains 14 residues. Germline V gives CDR1 MNHNY, CDR2 SVGAGI (reference sequence). Trimming cost V 6 bases and J 4 bases, with 14 bases left between them. Here the CDR3 DNA reads TGTGCCAGCAGGGCGGACTTTGCTTCAGATACGCAGTATTTT. Translating gives CASRADFASDTQYF.